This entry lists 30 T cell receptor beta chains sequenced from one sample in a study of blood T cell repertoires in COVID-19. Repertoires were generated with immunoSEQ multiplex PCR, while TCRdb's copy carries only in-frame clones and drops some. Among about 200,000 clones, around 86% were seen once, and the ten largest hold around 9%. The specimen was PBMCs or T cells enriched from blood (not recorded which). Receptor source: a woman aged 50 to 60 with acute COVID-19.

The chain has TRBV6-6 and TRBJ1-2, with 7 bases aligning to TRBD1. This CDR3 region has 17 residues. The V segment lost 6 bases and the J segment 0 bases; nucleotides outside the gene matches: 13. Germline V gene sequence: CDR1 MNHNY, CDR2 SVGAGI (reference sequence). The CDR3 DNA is TGTGCCAGCAGCCGAAAGTTGGGACAGAGTACTAACTATGGCTACACCTTC. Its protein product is CASSRKLGQSTNYGYTF.

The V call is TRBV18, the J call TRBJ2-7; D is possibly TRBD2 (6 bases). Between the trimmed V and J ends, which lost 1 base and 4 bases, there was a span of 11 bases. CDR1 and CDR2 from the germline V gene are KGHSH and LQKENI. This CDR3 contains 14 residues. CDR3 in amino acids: CASSPHKGTYEQYF. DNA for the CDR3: TGTGCCAGCTCACCACATAAGGGGACTTACGAGCAGTACTTC. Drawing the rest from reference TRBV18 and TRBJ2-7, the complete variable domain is NAGVMQNPRHLVRRRGQEARLRCSPMKGHSHVYWYRQLPEEGLKFMVYLQKENIIDESGMPKERFSAEFPKEGPSILRIQQVVRGDSAAYFCASSPHKGTYEQYFGPGTRLTVT.

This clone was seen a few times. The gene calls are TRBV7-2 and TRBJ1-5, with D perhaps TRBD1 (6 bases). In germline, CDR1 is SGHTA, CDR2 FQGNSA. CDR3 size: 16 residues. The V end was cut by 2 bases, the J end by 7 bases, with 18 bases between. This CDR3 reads CASSLSAGASNQPQHF. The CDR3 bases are TGTGCCAGCAGCTTATCAGCGGGGGCGTCGAACCAGCCCCAGCATTTT.

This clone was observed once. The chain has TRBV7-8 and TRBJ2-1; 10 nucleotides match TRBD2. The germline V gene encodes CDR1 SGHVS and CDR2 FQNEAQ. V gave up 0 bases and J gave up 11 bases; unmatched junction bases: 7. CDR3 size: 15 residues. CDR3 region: CASSLARTSGEQQFF. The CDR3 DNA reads TGTGCCAGCAGCTTAGCGCGGACTAGCGGAGAACAGCAGTTCTTC.

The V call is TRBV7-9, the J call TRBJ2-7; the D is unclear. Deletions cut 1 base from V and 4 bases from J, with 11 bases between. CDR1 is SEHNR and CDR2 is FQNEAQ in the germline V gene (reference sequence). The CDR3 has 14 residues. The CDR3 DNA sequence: TGTGCCAGCAGCTTAGGTTCCAGGTTATACGAGCAGTACTTC. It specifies CASSLGSRLYEQYF.

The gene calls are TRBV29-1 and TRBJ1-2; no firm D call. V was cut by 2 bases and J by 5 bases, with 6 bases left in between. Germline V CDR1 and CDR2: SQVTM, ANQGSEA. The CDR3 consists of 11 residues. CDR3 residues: CSVERDYGYTF. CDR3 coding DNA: TGCAGCGTTGAACGGGATTATGGCTACACCTTC.

The CDR3 here is CASSALGTGNVEKLFF. The DNA of the CDR3 is TGCGCCAGCAGCGCCCTCGGGACAGGGAATGTGGAAAAACTGTTTTTT. The chain uses TRBV5-1 and TRBJ1-4; 9 bases fit TRBD1. The junction had 12 bases not matched to a gene; V was cut back by 4 bases and J by 8 bases. The CDR3 sequence is 16 residues long. The germline gives CDR1 SGHRS, CDR2 YFSETQ.

The CDR3 spells CASSHRDRDDGYTF. The CDR3 coding sequence is TGTGCCAGCAGCCACCGGGACAGGGATGATGGCTACACCTTC. The V call is TRBV5-4, the J call TRBJ1-2; 9 bases are shared with TRBD1. Germline CDR1 and CDR2: SGHNT and YYREEE (reference sequence). This CDR3 spans 14 amino acids. Trimming cost V 4 bases and J 6 bases; bases outside gene matches: 7. Filled out from reference TRBV5-4 and TRBJ1-2, the complete variable domain reads ETGVTQSPTHLIKTRGQQVTLRCSSQSGHNTVSWYQQALGQGPQFIFQYYREEENGRGNFPPRFSGLQFPNYSSELNVNALELDDSALYLCASSHRDRDDGYTFGSGTRLTVV.

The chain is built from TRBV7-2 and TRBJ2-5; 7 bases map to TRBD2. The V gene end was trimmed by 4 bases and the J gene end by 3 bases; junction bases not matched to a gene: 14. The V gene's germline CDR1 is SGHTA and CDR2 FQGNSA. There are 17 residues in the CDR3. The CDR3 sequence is CASSSNSGGVKEETQYF. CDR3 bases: TGTGCCAGCAGCTCTAACTCGGGGGGTGTAAAGGAAGAGACCCAGTACTTC.

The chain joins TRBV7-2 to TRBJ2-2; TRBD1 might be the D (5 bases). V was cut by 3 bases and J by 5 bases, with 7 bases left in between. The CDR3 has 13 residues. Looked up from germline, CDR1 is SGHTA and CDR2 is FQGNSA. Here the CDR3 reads CASSFQGTGELFF. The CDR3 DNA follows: TGTGCCAGCAGCTTTCAGGGAACCGGGGAGCTGTTTTTT.

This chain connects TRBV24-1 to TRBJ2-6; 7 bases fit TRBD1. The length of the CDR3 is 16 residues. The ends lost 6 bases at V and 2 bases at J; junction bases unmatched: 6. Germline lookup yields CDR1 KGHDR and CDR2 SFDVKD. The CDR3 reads CATSNQRGPGANVLTF. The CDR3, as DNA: TGTGCCACCAGTAATCAGAGGGGGCCTGGGGCCAACGTCCTGACTTTC.

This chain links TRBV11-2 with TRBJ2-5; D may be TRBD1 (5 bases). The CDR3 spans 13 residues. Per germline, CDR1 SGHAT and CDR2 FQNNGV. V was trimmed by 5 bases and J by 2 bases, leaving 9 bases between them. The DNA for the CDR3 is TGTGCCAGCAGCAATGACAGACAAGAGACCCAGTACTTC. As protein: CASSNDRQETQYF.

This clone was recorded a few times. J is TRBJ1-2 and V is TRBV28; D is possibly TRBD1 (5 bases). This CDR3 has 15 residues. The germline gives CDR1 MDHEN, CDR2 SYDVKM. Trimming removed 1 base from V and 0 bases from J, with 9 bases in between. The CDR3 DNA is TGTGCCAGCAGTTTATCTGGGGCTTCTAACTATGGCTACACCTTC. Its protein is CASSLSGASNYGYTF.

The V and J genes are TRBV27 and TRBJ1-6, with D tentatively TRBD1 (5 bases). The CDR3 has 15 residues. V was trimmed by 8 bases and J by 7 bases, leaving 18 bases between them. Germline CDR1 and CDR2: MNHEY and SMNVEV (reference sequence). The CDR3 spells CASLLQGSVNSPLHF. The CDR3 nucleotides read TGTGCCAGCCTACTGCAGGGAAGCGTGAATTCACCCCTCCACTTT.

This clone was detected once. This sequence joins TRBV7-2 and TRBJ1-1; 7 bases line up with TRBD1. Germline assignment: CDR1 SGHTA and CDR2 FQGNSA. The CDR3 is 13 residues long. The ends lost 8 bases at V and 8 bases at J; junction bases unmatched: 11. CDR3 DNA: TGTGCCAGCGGAAGACAGGGAGGCTCCGAAGCTTTCTTT. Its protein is CASGRQGGSEAFF.

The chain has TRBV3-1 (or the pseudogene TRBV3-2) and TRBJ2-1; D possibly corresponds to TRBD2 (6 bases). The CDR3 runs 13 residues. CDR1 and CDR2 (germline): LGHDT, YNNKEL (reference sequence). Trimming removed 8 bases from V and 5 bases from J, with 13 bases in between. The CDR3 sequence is CASARRGNNEQFF. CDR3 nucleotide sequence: TGTGCCAGCGCCCGGCGGGGCAACAATGAGCAGTTCTTC.

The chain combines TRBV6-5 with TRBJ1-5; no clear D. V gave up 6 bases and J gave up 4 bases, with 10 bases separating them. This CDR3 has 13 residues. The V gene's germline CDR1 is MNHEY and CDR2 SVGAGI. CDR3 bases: TGTGCCAGCAGCAGTGCGGGGAATCAGCCCCAGCATTTT. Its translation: CASSSAGNQPQHF.

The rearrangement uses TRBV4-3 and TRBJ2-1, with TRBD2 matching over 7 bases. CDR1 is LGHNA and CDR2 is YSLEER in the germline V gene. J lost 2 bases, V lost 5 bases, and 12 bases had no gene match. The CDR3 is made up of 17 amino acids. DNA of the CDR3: TGCGCCAGCAGCAAAATATCCGGCGGGAGCCCCTACAATGAGCAGTTCTTC. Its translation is CASSKISGGSPYNEQFF.

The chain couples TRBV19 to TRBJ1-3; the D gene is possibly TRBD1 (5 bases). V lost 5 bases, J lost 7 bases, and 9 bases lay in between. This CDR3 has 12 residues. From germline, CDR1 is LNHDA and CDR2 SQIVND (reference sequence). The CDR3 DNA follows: TGTGCCAGTAGTCCCTCAGGGAACACCATATATTTT. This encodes CASSPSGNTIYF.

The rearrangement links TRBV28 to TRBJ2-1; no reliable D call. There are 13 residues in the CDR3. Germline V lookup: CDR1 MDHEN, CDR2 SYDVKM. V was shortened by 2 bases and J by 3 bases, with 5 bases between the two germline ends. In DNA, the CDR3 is TGTGCCAGCAGTTTACCCATCTACAATGAGCAGTTCTTC. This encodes CASSLPIYNEQFF. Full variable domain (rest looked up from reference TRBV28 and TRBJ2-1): DVKVTQSSRYLVKRTGEKVFLECVQDMDHENMFWYRQDPGLGLRLIYFSYDVKMKEKGDIPEGYSVSREKKERFSLILESASTNQTSMYLCASSLPIYNEQFFGPGTRLTVL.

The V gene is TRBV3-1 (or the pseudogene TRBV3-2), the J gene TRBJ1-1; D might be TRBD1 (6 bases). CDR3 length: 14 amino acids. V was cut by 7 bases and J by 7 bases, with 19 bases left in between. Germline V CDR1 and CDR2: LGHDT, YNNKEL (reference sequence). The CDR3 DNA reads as TGTGCCAGCAAGCCTCGGGGGGCGGGGGATGAAGCTTTCTTT. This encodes CASKPRGAGDEAFF.

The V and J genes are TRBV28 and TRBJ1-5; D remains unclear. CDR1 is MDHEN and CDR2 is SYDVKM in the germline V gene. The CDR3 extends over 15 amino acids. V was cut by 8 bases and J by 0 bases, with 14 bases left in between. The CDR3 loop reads CASVSGGYSNQPQHF. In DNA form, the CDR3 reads TGTGCCAGCGTTTCAGGAGGCTATAGCAATCAGCCCCAGCATTTT.

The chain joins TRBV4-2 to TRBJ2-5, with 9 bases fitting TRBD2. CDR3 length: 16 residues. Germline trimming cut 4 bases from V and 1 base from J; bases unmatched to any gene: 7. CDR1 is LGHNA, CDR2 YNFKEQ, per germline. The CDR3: CASSLSLAGIQETQYF. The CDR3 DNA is TGTGCCAGCAGCCTTTCCCTAGCGGGAATCCAAGAGACCCAGTACTTC.

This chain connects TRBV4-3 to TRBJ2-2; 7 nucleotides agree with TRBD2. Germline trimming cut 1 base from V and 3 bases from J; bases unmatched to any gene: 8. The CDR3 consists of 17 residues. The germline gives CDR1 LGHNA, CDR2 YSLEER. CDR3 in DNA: TGCGCCAGCAGCCAAGGCCACGGGGGGACGGACACCGGGGAGCTGTTTTTT. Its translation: CASSQGHGGTDTGELFF.

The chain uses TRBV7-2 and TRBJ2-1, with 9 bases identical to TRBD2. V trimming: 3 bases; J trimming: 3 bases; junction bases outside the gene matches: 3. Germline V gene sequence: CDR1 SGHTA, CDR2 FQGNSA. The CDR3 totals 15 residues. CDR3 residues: CASSLARGGYNEQFF. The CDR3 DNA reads TGTGCCAGCAGCTTGGCGCGGGGGGGCTACAATGAGCAGTTCTTC.

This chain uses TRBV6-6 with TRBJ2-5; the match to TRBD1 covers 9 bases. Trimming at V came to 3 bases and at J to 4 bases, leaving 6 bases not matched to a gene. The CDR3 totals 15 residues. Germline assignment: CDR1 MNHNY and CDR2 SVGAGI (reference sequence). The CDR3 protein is CASSYKGQGLETQYF. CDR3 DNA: TGTGCCAGCAGTTATAAGGGACAGGGTTTAGAGACCCAGTACTTC.

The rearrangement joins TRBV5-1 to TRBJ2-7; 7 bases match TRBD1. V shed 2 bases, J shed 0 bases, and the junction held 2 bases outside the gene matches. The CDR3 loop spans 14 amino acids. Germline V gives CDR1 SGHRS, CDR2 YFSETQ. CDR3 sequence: CASSLDRASYEQYF. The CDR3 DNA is TGCGCCAGCAGCTTAGACAGGGCCTCCTACGAGCAGTACTTC.

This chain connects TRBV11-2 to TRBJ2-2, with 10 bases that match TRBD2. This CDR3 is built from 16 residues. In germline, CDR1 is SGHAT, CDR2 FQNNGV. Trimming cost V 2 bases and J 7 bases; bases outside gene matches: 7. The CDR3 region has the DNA TGTGCCAGCAGCTTAAGTCTAGCGGGGGTCGACGGGGAGCTGTTTTTT. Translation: CASSLSLAGVDGELFF. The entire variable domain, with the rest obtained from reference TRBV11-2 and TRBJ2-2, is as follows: EAGVAQSPRYKIIEKRQSVAFWCNPISGHATLYWYQQILGQGPKLLIQFQNNGVVDDSQLPKDRFSAERLKGVDSTLKIQPAKLEDSAVYLCASSLSLAGVDGELFFGEGSRLTVL.

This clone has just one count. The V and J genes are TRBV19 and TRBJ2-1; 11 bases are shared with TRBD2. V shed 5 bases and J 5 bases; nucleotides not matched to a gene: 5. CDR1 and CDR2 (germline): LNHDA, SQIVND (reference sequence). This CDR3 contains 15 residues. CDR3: CASSAGTSGNNEQFF. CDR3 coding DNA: TGTGCCAGTAGTGCAGGGACTAGCGGCAACAATGAGCAGTTCTTC.

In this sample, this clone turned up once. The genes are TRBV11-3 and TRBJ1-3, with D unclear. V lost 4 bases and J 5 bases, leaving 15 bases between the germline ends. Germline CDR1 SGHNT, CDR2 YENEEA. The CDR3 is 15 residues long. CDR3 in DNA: TGTGCCAGCAGCTCAGACCAGAAATTCCGAAACACCATATATTTT. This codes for CASSSDQKFRNTIYF.